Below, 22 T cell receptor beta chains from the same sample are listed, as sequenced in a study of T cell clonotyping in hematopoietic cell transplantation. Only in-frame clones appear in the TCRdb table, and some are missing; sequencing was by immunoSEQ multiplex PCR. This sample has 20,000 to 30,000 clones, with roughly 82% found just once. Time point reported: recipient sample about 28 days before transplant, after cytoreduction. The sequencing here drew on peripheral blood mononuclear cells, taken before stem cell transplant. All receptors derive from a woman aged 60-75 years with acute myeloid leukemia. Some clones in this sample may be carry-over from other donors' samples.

The CDR3 DNA reads as TGTGCCAGCTCACCAGACAGGGCGCGTGGGCCCCAGCATTTT. Amino acid sequence: CASSPDRARGPQHF. The V call is TRBV18, the J call TRBJ1-5, with 7 nucleotides matching TRBD1. CDR1 KGHSH and CDR2 LQKENI come from the germline V gene. The CDR3 runs 14 residues. V lost 2 bases and J lost 9; bases outside the gene matches: 7.

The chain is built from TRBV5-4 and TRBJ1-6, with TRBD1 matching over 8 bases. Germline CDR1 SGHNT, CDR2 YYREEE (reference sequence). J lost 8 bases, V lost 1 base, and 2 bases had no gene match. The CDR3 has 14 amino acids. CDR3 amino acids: CASSLPGGDSPLHF. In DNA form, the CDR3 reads TGTGCCAGCAGCTTGCCAGGGGGCGATTCACCCCTCCACTTT. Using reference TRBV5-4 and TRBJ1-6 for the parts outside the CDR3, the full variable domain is ETGVTQSPTHLIKTRGQQVTLRCSSQSGHNTVSWYQQALGQGPQFIFQYYREEENGRGNFPPRFSGLQFPNYSSELNVNALELDDSALYLCASSLPGGDSPLHFGNGTRLTVT.

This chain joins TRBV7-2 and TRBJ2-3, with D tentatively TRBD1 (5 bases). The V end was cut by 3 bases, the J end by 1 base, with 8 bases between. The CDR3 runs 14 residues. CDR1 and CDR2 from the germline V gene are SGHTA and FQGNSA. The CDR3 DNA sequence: TGTGCCAGCAGCTTGCGCAGGGGCACAGATACGCAGTATTTT. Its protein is CASSLRRGTDTQYF.

This chain's CDR3 is CASSRDSTDTQYF. The CDR3 nucleotides are TGTGCCAGCAGTCGGGACAGCACAGATACGCAGTATTTT. The chain combines TRBV6-6 with TRBJ2-3, with D perhaps matching TRBD1 or TRBD2 (5 bases each). Germline V CDR1 and CDR2: MNHNY, SVGAGI (reference sequence). The CDR3 runs 13 residues. Trimming left V 5 bases short and J 0 bases short, with 6 bases between.

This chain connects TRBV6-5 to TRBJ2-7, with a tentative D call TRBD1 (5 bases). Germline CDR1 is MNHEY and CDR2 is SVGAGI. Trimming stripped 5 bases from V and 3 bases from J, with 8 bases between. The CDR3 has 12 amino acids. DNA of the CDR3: TGTGCCAGCAGTGACGACAGCTACGAGCAGTACTTC. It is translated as CASSDDSYEQYF.

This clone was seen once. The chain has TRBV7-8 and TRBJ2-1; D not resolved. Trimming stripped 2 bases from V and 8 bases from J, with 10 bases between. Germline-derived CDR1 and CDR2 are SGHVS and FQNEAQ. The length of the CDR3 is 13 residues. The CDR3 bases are TGTGCCAGCAGCTTAAGCTTTGTCTATGAGCAGTTCTTC. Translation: CASSLSFVYEQFF.

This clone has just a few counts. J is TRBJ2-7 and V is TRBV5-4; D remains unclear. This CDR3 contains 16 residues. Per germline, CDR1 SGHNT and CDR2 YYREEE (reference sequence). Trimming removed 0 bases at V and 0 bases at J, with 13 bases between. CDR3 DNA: TGTGCCAGCAGCTTGGACATGACGTTGAGCTCCTACGAGCAGTACTTC. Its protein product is CASSLDMTLSSYEQYF.

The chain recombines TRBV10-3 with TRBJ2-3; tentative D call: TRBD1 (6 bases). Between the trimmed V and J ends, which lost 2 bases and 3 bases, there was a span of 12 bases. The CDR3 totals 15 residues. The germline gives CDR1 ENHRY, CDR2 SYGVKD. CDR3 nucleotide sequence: TGTGCCATCAGTGAGATAGGACAGAAGACAGATACGCAGTATTTT. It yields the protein CAISEIGQKTDTQYF.

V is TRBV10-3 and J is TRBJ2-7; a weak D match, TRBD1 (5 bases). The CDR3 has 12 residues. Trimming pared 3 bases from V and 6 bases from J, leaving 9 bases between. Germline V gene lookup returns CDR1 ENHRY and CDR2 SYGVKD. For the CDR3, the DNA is TGTGCCATCAGTGACGAGACAGCCGAGCAGTACTTC. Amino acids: CAISDETAEQYF.

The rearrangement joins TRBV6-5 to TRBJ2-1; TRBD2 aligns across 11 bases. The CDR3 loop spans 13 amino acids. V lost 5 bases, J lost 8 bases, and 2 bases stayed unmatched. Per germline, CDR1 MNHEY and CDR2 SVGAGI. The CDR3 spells CASSTSGGYEQFF. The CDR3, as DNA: TGTGCCAGCAGTACTAGCGGGGGCTATGAGCAGTTCTTC.

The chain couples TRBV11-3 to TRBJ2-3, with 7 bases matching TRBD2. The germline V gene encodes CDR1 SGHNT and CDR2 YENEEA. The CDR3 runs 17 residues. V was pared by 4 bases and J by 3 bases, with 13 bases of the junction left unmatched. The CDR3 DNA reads TGTGCCAGCAGCTCTCCGGCGGGCGGGAGTCTTACAGATACGCAGTATTTT. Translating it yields CASSSPAGGSLTDTQYF.

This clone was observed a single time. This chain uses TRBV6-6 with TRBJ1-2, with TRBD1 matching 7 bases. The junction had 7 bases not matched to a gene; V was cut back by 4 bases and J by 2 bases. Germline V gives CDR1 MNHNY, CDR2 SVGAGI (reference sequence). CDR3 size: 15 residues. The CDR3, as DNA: TGTGCCAGCAGTTTCCTCGGACAGGCGAACTATGGCTACACCTTC. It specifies CASSFLGQANYGYTF.

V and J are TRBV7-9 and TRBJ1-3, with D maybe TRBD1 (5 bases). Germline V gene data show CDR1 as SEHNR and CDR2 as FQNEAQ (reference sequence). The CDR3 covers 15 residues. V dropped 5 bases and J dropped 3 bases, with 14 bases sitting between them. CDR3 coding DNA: TGTGCCAGCAGCCCCATTTGGGGCGATGGAAACACCATATATTTT. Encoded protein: CASSPIWGDGNTIYF.

DNA for the CDR3: TGTGCCAGCAGTTACGGACTCCCCTACAATGAGCAGTTCTTC. The encoded protein is CASSYGLPYNEQFF. The chain has TRBV6-5 and TRBJ2-1, with D possibly being TRBD2 (5 bases). This CDR3 has 14 residues. The V end was cut by 2 bases, the J end by 2 bases, with 7 bases between. Germline loops: CDR1 MNHEY, CDR2 SVGAGI.

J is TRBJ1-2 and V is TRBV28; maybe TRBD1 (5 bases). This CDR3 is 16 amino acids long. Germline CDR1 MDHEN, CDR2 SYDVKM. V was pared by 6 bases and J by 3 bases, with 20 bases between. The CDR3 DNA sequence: TGTGCCAGCAGGGGCGGGACTCCTAAGGGGCACTATGGCTACACCTTC. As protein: CASRGGTPKGHYGYTF.

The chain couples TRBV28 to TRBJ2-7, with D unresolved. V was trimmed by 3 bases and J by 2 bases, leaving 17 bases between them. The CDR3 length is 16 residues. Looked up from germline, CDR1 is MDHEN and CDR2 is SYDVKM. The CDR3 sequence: CASSLFEVSYTYEQYF. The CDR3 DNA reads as TGTGCCAGCAGTTTGTTCGAGGTGAGCTACACCTACGAGCAGTACTTC.

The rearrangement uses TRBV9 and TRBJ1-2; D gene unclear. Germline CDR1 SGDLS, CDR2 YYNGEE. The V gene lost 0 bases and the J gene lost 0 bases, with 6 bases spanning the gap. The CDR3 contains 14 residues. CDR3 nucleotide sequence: TGTGCCAGCAGCGTAGCGTCAACTAACTATGGCTACACCTTC. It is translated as CASSVASTNYGYTF.

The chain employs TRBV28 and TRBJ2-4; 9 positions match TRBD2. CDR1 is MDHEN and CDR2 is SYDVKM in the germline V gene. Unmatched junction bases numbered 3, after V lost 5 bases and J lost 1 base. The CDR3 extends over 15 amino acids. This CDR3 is CASSASGMAKNIQYF. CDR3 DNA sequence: TGTGCCAGCAGTGCTAGCGGGATGGCCAAAAACATTCAGTACTTC.

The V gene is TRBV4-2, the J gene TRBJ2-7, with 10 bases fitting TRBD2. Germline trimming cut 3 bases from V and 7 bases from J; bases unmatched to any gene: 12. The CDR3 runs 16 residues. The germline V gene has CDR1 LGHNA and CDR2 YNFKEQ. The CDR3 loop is CASSQPGTSVGREQYF. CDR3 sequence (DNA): TGTGCCAGCAGCCAGCCCGGGACTAGCGTCGGGAGGGAGCAGTACTTC.

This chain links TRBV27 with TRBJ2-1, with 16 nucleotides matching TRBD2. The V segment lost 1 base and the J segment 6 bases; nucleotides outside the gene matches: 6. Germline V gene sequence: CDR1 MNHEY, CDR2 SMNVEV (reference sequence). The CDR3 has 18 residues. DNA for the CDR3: TGTGCCAGCAGTTTATGGGGACTAGCGGGGGGGCCTGTCAATGAGCAGTTCTTC. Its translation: CASSLWGLAGGPVNEQFF.

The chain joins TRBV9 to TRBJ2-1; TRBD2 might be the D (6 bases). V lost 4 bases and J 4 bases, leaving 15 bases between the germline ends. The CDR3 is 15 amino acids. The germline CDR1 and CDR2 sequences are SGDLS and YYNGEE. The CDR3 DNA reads TGTGCCAGCAGCCCCGGTGGTAGCGGTTACAATGAGCAGTTCTTC. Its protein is CASSPGGSGYNEQFF.

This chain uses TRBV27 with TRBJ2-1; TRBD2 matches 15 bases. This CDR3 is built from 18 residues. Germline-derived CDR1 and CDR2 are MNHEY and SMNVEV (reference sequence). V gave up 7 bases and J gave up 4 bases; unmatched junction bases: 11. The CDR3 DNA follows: TGTGCCAGCACCCGCGGGACTAGCGGGGGGCTCGGGTACAATGAGCAGTTCTTC. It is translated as CASTRGTSGGLGYNEQFF.